The 12 T cell receptor beta chains reported below all come from one sample, sequenced in a study of graft-versus-host responses after intestinal transplantation (dated by TCRdb to the early 2020s). Libraries were constructed by the immunoSEQ multiplex PCR assay. TCRdb's version of the immuneACCESS table is confined to in-frame rearrangements and falls short of the full clone set. An unresolved V gene accounts for under half of the shortfall where checked; the remainder is of unknown origin. Counted in this sample were some 90,000 clones; about 90% of them appeared once. The ten biggest clones cover 0.11% of the sample. The sample's time point label, decoded: cells obtained before transplantation from donor or recipient. These receptors have no known antigen. The sequenced sample was unstimulated CD4+ T cells sorted from spleen or lymph node cells, obtained before intestinal transplant. These receptors originate from a human donor who received an intestinal transplant.

V gene TRBV19 combines with J gene TRBJ2-2, with 7 bases fitting TRBD2. Germline V gene data show CDR1 as LNHDA and CDR2 as SQIVND (reference sequence). This CDR3 has 15 residues. The J segment lost 3 bases and the V segment lost 7 bases, leaving 8 bases of the junction unmatched. CDR3 protein: CASKGGGVDTGELFF. As DNA, the CDR3 is TGTGCCAGTAAGGGTGGGGGGGTCGACACCGGGGAGCTGTTTTTT.

This clone was found once. The chain is built from TRBV6-1 and TRBJ2-5, with D perhaps matching TRBD2 (5 bases). Trimming removed 4 bases at V and 3 bases at J, with 15 bases between. The CDR3 loop spans 15 amino acids. Germline V lookup: CDR1 MNHNS, CDR2 SASEGT. CDR3 protein: CASSVARTGKETQYF. DNA for the CDR3: TGTGCCAGCAGTGTTGCCAGGACTGGGAAAGAGACCCAGTACTTC.

This chain joins TRBV9 and TRBJ1-2; weak D call: TRBD1 (6 bases). Trimming shortened V by 7 bases and J by 0 bases, and 16 bases separated the two germline ends. The CDR3 consists of 15 residues. Looked up from germline, CDR1 is SGDLS and CDR2 is YYNGEE. CDR3 sequence (DNA): TGTGCCAGCCGCAGGGGACCCTTAGCTAACTATGGCTACACCTTC. This translates into CASRRGPLANYGYTF.

The chain couples TRBV15 to TRBJ1-5, with D possibly TRBD1 on 6 matching bases. CDR3 length: 15 amino acids. V was cut by 0 bases and J by 6 bases, with 12 bases left in between. CDR1 LNHNV and CDR2 YYDKDF come from the germline V gene (reference sequence). CDR3 DNA sequence: TGTGCCACCAGCAGAGACAGGGGTGGGAGTCAGCCCCAGCATTTT. Translating it yields CATSRDRGGSQPQHF.

V gene TRBV6-6 combines with J gene TRBJ1-4; 7 nucleotides match TRBD1. CDR3 length equals 14 residues. Per the germline V gene, CDR1 is MNHNY and CDR2 is SVGAGI (reference sequence). The V segment lost 8 bases and the J segment 5 bases; nucleotides outside the gene matches: 8. The CDR3 here is CASAKGTANEKLFF. The CDR3 DNA follows: TGTGCCAGCGCAAAAGGGACAGCAAATGAAAAACTGTTTTTT.

The chain has TRBV5-1 and TRBJ1-1, with D unresolved. The CDR3 has 13 amino acids. V dropped 6 bases and J dropped 5 bases, with 14 bases sitting between them. Germline V gives CDR1 SGHRS, CDR2 YFSETQ. The CDR3: CASTLKGGTEAFF. The CDR3 coding sequence is TGCGCCAGCACACTTAAGGGAGGGACTGAAGCTTTCTTT.

The chain carries TRBV7-3 and TRBJ2-3; a possible D gene is TRBD1 (5 bases). CDR1 and CDR2 (germline): SGHTA, FQGTGA. The CDR3 is made up of 14 amino acids. Trimming cost V 5 bases and J 6 bases, with 15 bases left between them. Here the CDR3 DNA reads TGTGCCAGCAGCGCCCTTGCAGGGTCGGATACGCAGTATTTT. Encoded protein: CASSALAGSDTQYF.

This sequence joins TRBV7-9 and TRBJ2-2; the match to TRBD1 covers 9 bases. The junction had 4 bases not matched to a gene; V was cut back by 4 bases and J by 4 bases. The CDR3 runs 15 residues. Per the germline V gene, CDR1 is SEHNR and CDR2 is FQNEAQ (reference sequence). CDR3 protein: CASSSTGGSTGELFF. The CDR3 nucleotides read TGTGCCAGCAGCTCAACAGGGGGCAGCACCGGGGAGCTGTTTTTT.

The chain carries TRBV27 and TRBJ1-5; 7 bases agree with TRBD1. CDR1 MNHEY and CDR2 SMNVEV come from the germline V gene (reference sequence). V trimming: 5 bases; J trimming: 6 bases; junction bases outside the gene matches: 7. This CDR3 spans 14 amino acids. DNA of the CDR3: TGTGCCAGCAGTCCGACAGGGCAGGGTCAGCCCCAGCATTTT. Its translation is CASSPTGQGQPQHF.

The DNA for the CDR3 is TGTGCCAGCAGAGGTAGCGGGGGGCGATACGAGCAGTACTTC. This gives the protein CASRGSGGRYEQYF. The rearrangement links TRBV6-5 to TRBJ2-7, with 10 bases that match TRBD2. Germline trimming cut 6 bases from V and 4 bases from J; bases unmatched to any gene: 6. The CDR3 is 14 amino acids. Germline V gene data show CDR1 as MNHEY and CDR2 as SVGAGI.

The chain combines TRBV5-1 with TRBJ1-2, with D perhaps matching TRBD1 (5 bases). The CDR3 is 14 residues long. V was cut by 7 bases and J by 4 bases, with 17 bases left in between. CDR1 SGHRS and CDR2 YFSETQ come from the germline V gene. The CDR3 coding sequence is TGCGCCAGCCACGCGGGGGGGAAGTCCTATGGCTACACCTTC. Its protein is CASHAGGKSYGYTF.

This chain links TRBV11-1 with TRBJ1-5, with 9 bases identical to TRBD1. Germline V CDR1 and CDR2: SGHAT, FQDESV (reference sequence). J was trimmed by 2 bases and V by 5 bases; bases with no gene match: 4. The CDR3 extends over 15 amino acids. The DNA for the CDR3 is TGTGCCAGCAGCCCGGACAGGGGCGGCAATCAGCCCCAGCATTTT. Translating gives CASSPDRGGNQPQHF.